This T cell receptor (beta chain) was profiled in a study of shared clonotypes between healthy human individuals. The method was immunoSEQ multiplex PCR; TCRdb's version includes in-frame clones alone and lacks a portion of them. Of about 680,000 clones detected, roughly 94% appear once; the ten largest clones hold 24%. Findings and limits, study-wide: Sorted-subset samples were not fully sequenced, rarefaction indicated. A generally larger estimated richness was seen in naive subsets than in memory subsets.

Naive CD8 cells, CD45RO-negative and positively selected for CCR7, excluded terminally differentiated effector memory CD45RA+ cells. Turning to this clone: Antigen specificity is unknown.

J lost 3 bases, V lost 5 bases, and 13 bases had no gene match. The V gene's germline CDR1 is SEHNR and CDR2 FQNEAQ (reference sequence). The CDR3 has 18 amino acids. Material: naive CD8+ T cells sorted from blood. This sequence joins TRBV7-9 and TRBJ2-2; 9 bases fit TRBD1. This receptor was identified in a man aged 25-45 years in good health. CDR3 DNA: TGTGCCAGCAGCATACGCCTCTGGACAGGGGAATACACCGGGGAGCTGTTTTTT. Translating gives CASSIRLWTGEYTGELFF.